These T cell receptor beta chains were read from a single sample in a study of cytomegalovirus exposure and HLA in healthy donors. The assay was immunoSEQ multiplex PCR, and TCRdb's table has in-frame clones only and misses some. The sample has some 130,000 clones, approximately 75% seen once. Sequencing was done on a sample of PBMCs. The receptors originated from a woman aged 40 to 50 in good health and CMV-seropositive. The CDR3 runs from the conserved cysteine through the conserved F or W. Fields, in order: clone size, V gene, D gene, J gene, CDR3 length, CDR3 DNA, CDR3 protein. A D gene is named only where the DNA matches it firmly. Only some rows state a clone size, as once, few, many or a class for expanded clones.

>.|TRBV7-2|TRBD2|TRBJ2-7|14
TGTGCCAGCAGCTTACTAGCGGGACGGGGCGAGCAGTACTTC
CASSLLAGRGEQYF
>.|TRBV6-6|TRBD1|TRBJ1-5|16
TGTGCCAGCAGACGAGAAAGACAGGGGTTGTATCAGCCCCAGCATTTT
CASRRERQGLYQPQHF
>.|TRBV19|.|TRBJ2-1|12
TGTGCCAGTAGTATTATGACGGGTGAGCAGTTCTTC
CASSIMTGEQFF
>.|TRBV5-1|TRBD1|TRBJ2-1|15
TGCGCCAGCAGCTTGGGGCAGGGGGAACACAATGAGCAGTTCTTC
CASSLGQGEHNEQFF
>.|TRBV28|.|TRBJ1-6|15
TGTGCCAGCAGTTCCGGACAGACCTATAATTCACCCCTCCACTTT
CASSSGQTYNSPLHF
>.|TRBV27|TRBD2|TRBJ2-7|14
TGTGCCAGCAGTTTTTCTAGCGGGAAAAACGAGCAGTACTTC
CASSFSSGKNEQYF
>.|TRBV6-4|TRBD1|TRBJ2-7|14
TGTGCCAGCATTCGGACAGGGGATTTCTACGAGCAGTACTTC
CASIRTGDFYEQYF
>.|TRBV7-3|TRBD2|TRBJ2-1|15
TGTGCCAGCAGCTTATCCGGGGGGTCCTACAATGAGCAGTTCTTC
CASSLSGGSYNEQFF
>.|TRBV10-1|.|TRBJ1-5|12
TGCGCCAGCAGTGATCAAGGGGGGCCCCAGCATTTT
CASSDQGGPQHF
>once|TRBV7-2|.|TRBJ2-1|14
TGTGCCAGCAGCAGACTGATGGGGGCCAATGAGCAGTTCTTC
CASSRLMGANEQFF
>few|TRBV5-1|.|TRBJ1-1|14
TGCGCCAGCAGCTTGTTTGGCGGCAACACTGAAGCTTTCTTT
CASSLFGGNTEAFF
>.|TRBV14|.|TRBJ2-1|12
TGTGCCAGCAGCCAATTATCGTTTGAGCAGTTCTTC
CASSQLSFEQFF
>.|TRBV5-6|.|TRBJ2-3|15
TGTGCCAGCAGCTTTAATAGCGCGCACACAGATACGCAGTATTTT
CASSFNSAHTDTQYF
>.|TRBV13|.|TRBJ2-2|15
TGTGCCAGCAGCTCTCGGGGGACCAACACCGGGGAGCTGTTTTTT
CASSSRGTNTGELFF
>.|TRBV28|.|TRBJ2-2|12
TGTGCCAGCAGTCCATTCACCGGGGAGCTGTTTTTT
CASSPFTGELFF
>.|TRBV7-3|TRBD2|TRBJ2-5|15
TGTGCCAGCTCCCCTGCGGGGGGAATAGGAGAGACCCAGTACTTC
CASSPAGGIGETQYF
>.|TRBV11-2|TRBD2|TRBJ2-1|15
TGTGCCAGCAGCTTAGGGACTAGTAAAATTAATGAGCAGTTCTTC
CASSLGTSKINEQFF
>.|TRBV30|TRBD1|TRBJ1-2|13
TGTGCCTGGACCGCCGGGACAGGGTATGGCTACACCTTC
CAWTAGTGYGYTF
>.|TRBV11-2|.|TRBJ2-5|15
TGTGCCAGCAGCTTCGGCGGGGGCCGTTCAAAGACCCAGTACTTC
CASSFGGGRSKTQYF
>.|TRBV6-1|.|TRBJ1-5|14
TGTGCCAGCAGTTCACGACAGACAAATCAGCCCCAGCATTTT
CASSSRQTNQPQHF
>.|TRBV5-4|.|TRBJ2-3|13
TGTGCCAGCAGCTTGTCAGATCAGGATACGCAGTATTTT
CASSLSDQDTQYF
>.|TRBV7-9|.|TRBJ1-1|13
TGTGCCAGCAGAGGGGGAATGAACACTGAAGCTTTCTTT
CASRGGMNTEAFF
>.|TRBV6-6|.|TRBJ2-2|13
TGTGCCAGTTCTAGGGGTTACACCGGGGAGCTGTTTTTT
CASSRGYTGELFF
>.|TRBV6-1|.|TRBJ1-1|15
TGTGCCAGCATTCCTCGCCAAGGCGGCCACACTGAAGCTTTCTTT
CASIPRQGGHTEAFF
>.|TRBV5-1|TRBD1|TRBJ2-2|16
TGCGCCAGCAGCTTGGTCAGTGACAGGGCTACCGGGGAGCTGTTTTTT
CASSLVSDRATGELFF
>.|TRBV6-5|TRBD1|TRBJ2-7|15
TGTGCCAGCAGTTCACTGACAGGGGCCTCCTACGAGCAGTACTTC
CASSSLTGASYEQYF
>.|TRBV11-2|.|TRBJ2-4|16
TGTGCCAGCAGCCGCAGTCCTCCGGGAAAAAAAAACATTCAGTACTTC
CASSRSPPGKKNIQYF
>.|TRBV9|.|TRBJ2-3|13
TGTGCCAGCAGCGGATCAAGAGGGGATACGCAGTATTTT
CASSGSRGDTQYF
>.|TRBV6-5|TRBD2|TRBJ2-7|15
TGTGCCAGCACCCGTGAGCTAGCGGGAGTATCCGAGCAGTACTTC
CASTRELAGVSEQYF
>.|TRBV7-8|TRBD2|TRBJ2-1|15
TGTGCCAGCAGCCCAAGACTAGCGGGGGGGGAAAAGCAGTTCTTC
CASSPRLAGGEKQFF
>few|TRBV4-1|.|TRBJ1-1|13
TGCGCCAGCAGCGCTTGGCAGGGCTGTGAGGCTTTCTTT
CASSAWQGCEAFF
>few|TRBV7-9|TRBD1|TRBJ1-5|12
TGTGCCAGCGACAGGGACAATCAGCCCCAGCATTTT
CASDRDNQPQHF
>.|TRBV29-1|.|TRBJ2-3|17
TGCAGCGTTGTTATCCAGCGGAGAGGGGGTAGCACAGATACGCAGTATTTT
CSVVIQRRGGSTDTQYF
>.|TRBV10-2|.|TRBJ1-1|15
TGCGCCAGCAGTGAGAATGCGGGGAGGGACACTGAAGCTTTCTTT
CASSENAGRDTEAFF
>.|TRBV5-1|.|TRBJ1-5|15
TGCGCCAGCAGCTTCGGAGGGTCCGGCAATCAGCCCCAGCATTTT
CASSFGGSGNQPQHF
>.|TRBV19|TRBD1|TRBJ2-7|16
TGTGCCAGTAGCCCTAAGACAGGGACGTCACCCAACGAGCAGTACTTC
CASSPKTGTSPNEQYF
>.|TRBV4-1|.|TRBJ2-7|15
TGCGCCAGCAGCCAGTCGCAGGGGGGCTCCTACGAGCAGTACTTC
CASSQSQGGSYEQYF
>.|TRBV29-1|TRBD1|TRBJ1-2|11
TGCAGCGGACGGACAGGGGCGGGCTACACCTTC
CSGRTGAGYTF
>.|TRBV25-1|.|TRBJ1-3|17
TGTGCCAGCAGTGGGTGGACGGGAACAGACTCTGGAAACACCATATATTTT
CASSGWTGTDSGNTIYF
>.|TRBV29-1|TRBD1|TRBJ1-2|16
TGCAGCGTTGTACACGGGACAGGGGGGACCAACTATGGCTACACCTTC
CSVVHGTGGTNYGYTF
>.|TRBV19|.|TRBJ1-2|16
TGTGCCAGTAGTCCGACCGGTACCGGGACATACTATGGCTACACCTTC
CASSPTGTGTYYGYTF
>.|TRBV5-1|.|TRBJ1-5|17
TGCGCCAGCAGCTTGGCCCTACAATTCAGGGGCAATCAGCCCCAGCATTTT
CASSLALQFRGNQPQHF
>.|TRBV21-1|.|TRBJ1-6|18
TGTGCCAGCAGGCTATCTAACCGGCGGGGACAGCGAAATTCACCCCTCCACTTT
CASRLSNRRGQRNSPLHF
>.|TRBV28|.|TRBJ2-4|12
TGTGCCAGCAGTGGCGGCAAAAACATTCAGTACTTC
CASSGGKNIQYF
>.|TRBV5-1|.|TRBJ1-2|14
TGCGCCAGCAGCCCGGCAGGGGACAACTATGGCTACACCTTC
CASSPAGDNYGYTF
>.|TRBV11-3|.|TRBJ1-1|12
TGTGCCAGCAGCCCCGGGACATGTGAAGCTTTCTTT
CASSPGTCEAFF
>.|TRBV9|.|TRBJ2-5|13
TGTGCCAGCAGCGCGGTGGGTTGGAGCGGCCAGTACTTC
CASSAVGWSGQYF
>.|TRBV6-1|.|TRBJ1-5|14
TGTGCCAGCATGGTCAGGGGTAGCAATCAGCCCCAGCATTTT
CASMVRGSNQPQHF
>.|TRBV4-1|.|TRBJ2-7|15
TGCGCCAGCGGGCCGACAGGTTCTCTCTCCTACGAGCAGTACTTC
CASGPTGSLSYEQYF
>.|TRBV7-9|.|TRBJ1-5|15
TGTGCCAGCAGCCCGGGACAATATAGCAATCAGCCCCAGCATTTT
CASSPGQYSNQPQHF
>.|TRBV11-2|TRBD2|TRBJ2-1|14
TGTGCCAGCAGCTTACTGACTAGCGTCAATGAGCAGTTCTTC
CASSLLTSVNEQFF
>.|TRBV6-1|TRBD1|TRBJ1-2|14
TGTGCCAGCAGTGTTGGGACAGGAGTATCTGGCTACACCTTC
CASSVGTGVSGYTF
>few|TRBV10-1|.|TRBJ1-1|14
TGCGCCAGCAGTGAGTCGGGTCCCGGGACTGAAGCTTTCTTT
CASSESGPGTEAFF
>.|TRBV13|TRBD2|TRBJ2-1|15
TGTGCCAGCAGCCTCGGGACTAGCGGCTACAATGAGCAGTTCTTC
CASSLGTSGYNEQFF